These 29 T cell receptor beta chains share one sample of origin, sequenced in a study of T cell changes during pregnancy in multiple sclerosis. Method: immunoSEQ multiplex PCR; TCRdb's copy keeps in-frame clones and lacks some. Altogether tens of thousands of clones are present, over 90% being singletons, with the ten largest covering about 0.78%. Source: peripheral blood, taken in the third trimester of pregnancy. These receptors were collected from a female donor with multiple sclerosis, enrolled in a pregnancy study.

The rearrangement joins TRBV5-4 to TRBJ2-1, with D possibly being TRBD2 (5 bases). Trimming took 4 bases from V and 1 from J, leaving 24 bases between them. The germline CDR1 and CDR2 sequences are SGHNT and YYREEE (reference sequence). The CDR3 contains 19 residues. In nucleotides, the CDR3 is TGTGCCAGCAGCACGGGGTCTGATCGACACGCGGGTTCCTACAATGAGCAGTTCTTC. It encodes CASSTGSDRHAGSYNEQFF.

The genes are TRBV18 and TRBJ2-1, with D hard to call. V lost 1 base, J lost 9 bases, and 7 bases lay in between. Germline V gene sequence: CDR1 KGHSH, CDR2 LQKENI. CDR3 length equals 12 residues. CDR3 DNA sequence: TGTGCCAGCTCACCACTTTATCCTGAGCAGTTCTTC. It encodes CASSPLYPEQFF.

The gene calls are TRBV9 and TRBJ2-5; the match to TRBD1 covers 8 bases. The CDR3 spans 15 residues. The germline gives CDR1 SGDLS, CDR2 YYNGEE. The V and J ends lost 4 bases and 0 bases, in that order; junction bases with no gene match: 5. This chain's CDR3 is CASSPRQGYQETQYF. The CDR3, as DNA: TGTGCCAGCAGCCCCCGACAGGGGTACCAAGAGACCCAGTACTTC. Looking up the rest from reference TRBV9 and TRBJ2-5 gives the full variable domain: DSGVTQTPKHLITATGQRVTLRCSPRSGDLSVYWYQQSLDQGLQFLIQYYNGEERAKGNILERFSAQQFPDLHSELNLSSLELGDSALYFCASSPRQGYQETQYFGPGTRLLVL.

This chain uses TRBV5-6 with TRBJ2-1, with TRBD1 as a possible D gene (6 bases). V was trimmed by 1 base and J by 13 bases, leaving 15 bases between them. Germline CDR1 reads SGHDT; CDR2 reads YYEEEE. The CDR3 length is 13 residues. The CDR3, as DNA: TGTGCCAGCAGCTTGTGGTTACGACAGGCCCAGTTCTTC. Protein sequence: CASSLWLRQAQFF.

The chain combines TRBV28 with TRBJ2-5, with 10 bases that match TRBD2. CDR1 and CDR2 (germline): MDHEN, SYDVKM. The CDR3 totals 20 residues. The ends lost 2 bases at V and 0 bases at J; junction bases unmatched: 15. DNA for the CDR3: TGTGCCAGCAGTTTACCCCCCCCTAGCGGGAGAGGGTGGGACCAAGAGACCCAGTACTTC. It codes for CASSLPPPSGRGWDQETQYF.

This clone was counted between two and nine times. CDR3 sequence reads: CASSLGSANTGELFF. The CDR3 DNA reads TGTGCCAGCAGCTTGGGCTCCGCGAACACCGGGGAGCTGTTTTTT. The chain combines TRBV11-2 with TRBJ2-2; no firm D call. CDR1 is SGHAT and CDR2 is FQNNGV in the germline V gene. The length of the CDR3 is 15 residues. The V and J ends lost 3 bases and 0 bases respectively, with 8 bases between them.

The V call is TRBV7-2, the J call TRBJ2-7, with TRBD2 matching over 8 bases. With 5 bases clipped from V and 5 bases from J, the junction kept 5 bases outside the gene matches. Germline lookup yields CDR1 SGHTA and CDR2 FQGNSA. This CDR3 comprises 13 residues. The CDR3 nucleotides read TGTGCCAGCAGCCTCTTAGCGGGGAACGAGCAGTACTTC. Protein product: CASSLLAGNEQYF.

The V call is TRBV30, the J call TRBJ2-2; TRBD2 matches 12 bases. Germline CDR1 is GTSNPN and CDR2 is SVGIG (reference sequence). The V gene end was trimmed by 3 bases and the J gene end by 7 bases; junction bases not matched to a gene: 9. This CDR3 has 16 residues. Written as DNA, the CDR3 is TGTGCCTGGAGCCCCTCCCGGACTAGCGGGATCGGGGAGCTGTTTTTT. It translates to CAWSPSRTSGIGELFF.

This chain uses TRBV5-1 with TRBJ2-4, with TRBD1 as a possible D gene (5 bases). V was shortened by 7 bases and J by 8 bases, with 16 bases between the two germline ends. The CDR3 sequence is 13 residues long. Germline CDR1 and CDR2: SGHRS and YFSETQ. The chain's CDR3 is CASSGIQNDIQYF. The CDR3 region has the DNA TGCGCCAGCTCAGGGATACAAAATGACATTCAGTACTTC.

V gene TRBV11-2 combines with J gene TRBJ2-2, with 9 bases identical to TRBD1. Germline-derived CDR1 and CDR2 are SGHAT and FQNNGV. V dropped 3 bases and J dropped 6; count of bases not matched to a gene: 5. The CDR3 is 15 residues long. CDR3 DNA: TGTGCCAGCAGCTTGGGACAGGGCTTGTCCGGGGAGCTGTTTTTT. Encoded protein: CASSLGQGLSGELFF. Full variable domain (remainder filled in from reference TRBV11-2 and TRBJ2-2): EAGVAQSPRYKIIEKRQSVAFWCNPISGHATLYWYQQILGQGPKLLIQFQNNGVVDDSQLPKDRFSAERLKGVDSTLKIQPAKLEDSAVYLCASSLGQGLSGELFFGEGSRLTVL.

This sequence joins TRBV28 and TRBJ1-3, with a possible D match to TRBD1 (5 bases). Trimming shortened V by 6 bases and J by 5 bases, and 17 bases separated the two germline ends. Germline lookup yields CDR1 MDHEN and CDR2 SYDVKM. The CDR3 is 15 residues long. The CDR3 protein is CASSPQAGMRNTIYF. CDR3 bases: TGTGCCAGCAGCCCCCAGGCAGGGATGCGAAACACCATATATTTT. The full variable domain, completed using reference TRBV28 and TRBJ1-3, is DVKVTQSSRYLVKRTGEKVFLECVQDMDHENMFWYRQDPGLGLRLIYFSYDVKMKEKGDIPEGYSVSREKKERFSLILESASTNQTSMYLCASSPQAGMRNTIYFGEGSWLTVV.

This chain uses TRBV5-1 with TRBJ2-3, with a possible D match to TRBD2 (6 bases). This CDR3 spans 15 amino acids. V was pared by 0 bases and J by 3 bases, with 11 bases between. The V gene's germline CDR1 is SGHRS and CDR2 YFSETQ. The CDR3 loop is CASSLGGTLTDTQYF. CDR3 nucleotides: TGCGCCAGCAGCTTGGGCGGGACCTTGACAGATACGCAGTATTTT.

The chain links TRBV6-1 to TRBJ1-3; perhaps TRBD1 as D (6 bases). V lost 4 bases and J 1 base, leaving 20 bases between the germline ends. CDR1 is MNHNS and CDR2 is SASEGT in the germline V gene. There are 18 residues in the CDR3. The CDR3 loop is CASSARGPQGRSGNTIYF. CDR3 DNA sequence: TGTGCCAGCAGTGCCCGCGGACCACAGGGCCGTTCTGGAAACACCATATATTTT.

This CDR3 reads CASSLGGLAGEIRSSYEQYF. CDR3 coding DNA: TGCGCCAGCAGCTTAGGGGGACTAGCGGGGGAAATAAGGAGCTCCTACGAGCAGTACTTC. The chain is built from TRBV5-1 and TRBJ2-7, with 14 positions matching TRBD2. After removal of 2 bases from V and 0 bases from J, the junction contained 13 bases not matched to a gene. Germline V gene data show CDR1 as SGHRS and CDR2 as YFSETQ. This CDR3 contains 20 residues.

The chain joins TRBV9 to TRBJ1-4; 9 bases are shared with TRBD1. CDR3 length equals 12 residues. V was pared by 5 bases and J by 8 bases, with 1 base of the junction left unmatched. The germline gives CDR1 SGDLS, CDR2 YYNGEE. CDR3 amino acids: CASRGTGEKLFF. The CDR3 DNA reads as TGTGCCAGCAGAGGGACAGGGGAAAAACTGTTTTTT.

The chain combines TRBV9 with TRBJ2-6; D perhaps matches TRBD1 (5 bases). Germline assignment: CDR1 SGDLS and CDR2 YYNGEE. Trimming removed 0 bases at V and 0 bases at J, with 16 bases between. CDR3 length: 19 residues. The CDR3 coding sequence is TGTGCCAGCAGCGTAGTAAGGGGTGGGGCGTACTCTGGGGCCAACGTCCTGACTTTC. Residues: CASSVVRGGAYSGANVLTF.

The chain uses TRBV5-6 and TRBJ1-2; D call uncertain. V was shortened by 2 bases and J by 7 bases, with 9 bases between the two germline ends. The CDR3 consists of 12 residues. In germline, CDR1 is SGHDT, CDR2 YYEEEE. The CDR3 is CASSFPGLGYTF. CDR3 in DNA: TGTGCCAGCAGCTTCCCGGGTCTTGGCTACACCTTC.

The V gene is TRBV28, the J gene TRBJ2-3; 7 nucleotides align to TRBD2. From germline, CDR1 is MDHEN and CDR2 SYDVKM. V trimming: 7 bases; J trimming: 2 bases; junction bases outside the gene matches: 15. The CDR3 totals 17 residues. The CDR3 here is CASTPGGGAGPTDTQYF. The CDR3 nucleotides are TGTGCCAGCACCCCAGGTGGGGGAGCGGGGCCCACAGATACGCAGTATTTT.

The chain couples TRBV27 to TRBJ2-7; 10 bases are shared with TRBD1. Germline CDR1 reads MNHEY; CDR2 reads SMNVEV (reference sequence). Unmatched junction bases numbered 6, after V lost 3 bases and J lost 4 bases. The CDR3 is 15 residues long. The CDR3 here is CASSLGGQGNYEQYF. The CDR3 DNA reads TGTGCCAGCAGTTTGGGGGGACAGGGGAATTACGAGCAGTACTTC.

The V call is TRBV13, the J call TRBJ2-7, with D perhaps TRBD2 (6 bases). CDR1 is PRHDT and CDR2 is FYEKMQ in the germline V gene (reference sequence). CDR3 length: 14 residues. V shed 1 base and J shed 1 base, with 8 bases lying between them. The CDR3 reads CASSLVGGSYEQYF. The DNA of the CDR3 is TGTGCCAGCAGCTTAGTGGGGGGATCCTACGAGCAGTACTTC.

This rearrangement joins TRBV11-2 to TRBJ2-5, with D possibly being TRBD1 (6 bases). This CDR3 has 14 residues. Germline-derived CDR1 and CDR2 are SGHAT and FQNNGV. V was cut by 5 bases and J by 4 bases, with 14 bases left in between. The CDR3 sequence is CASSRPGQGETQYF. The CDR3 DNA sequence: TGTGCCAGCAGCCGCCCGGGACAAGGAGAGACCCAGTACTTC.

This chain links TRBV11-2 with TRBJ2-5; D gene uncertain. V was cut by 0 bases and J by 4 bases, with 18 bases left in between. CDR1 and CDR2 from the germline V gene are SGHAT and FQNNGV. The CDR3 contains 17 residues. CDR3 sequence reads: CASSLDQNIPRGETQYF. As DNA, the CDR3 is TGTGCCAGCAGCTTAGATCAAAACATCCCGAGAGGAGAGACCCAGTACTTC.

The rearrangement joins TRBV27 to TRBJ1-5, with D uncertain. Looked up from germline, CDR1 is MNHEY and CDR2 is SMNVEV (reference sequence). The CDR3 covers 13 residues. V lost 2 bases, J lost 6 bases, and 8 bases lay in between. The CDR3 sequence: CASSLQVGQPQHF. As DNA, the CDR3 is TGTGCCAGCAGTTTACAGGTGGGTCAGCCCCAGCATTTT.

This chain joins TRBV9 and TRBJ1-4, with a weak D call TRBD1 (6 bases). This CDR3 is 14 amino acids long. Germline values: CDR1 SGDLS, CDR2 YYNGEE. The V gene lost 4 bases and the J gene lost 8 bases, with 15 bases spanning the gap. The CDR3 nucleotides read TGTGCCAGCAGCCCCAGGGGATCGGGAGAAAAACTGTTTTTT. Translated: CASSPRGSGEKLFF. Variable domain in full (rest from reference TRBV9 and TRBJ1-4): DSGVTQTPKHLITATGQRVTLRCSPRSGDLSVYWYQQSLDQGLQFLIQYYNGEERAKGNILERFSAQQFPDLHSELNLSSLELGDSALYFCASSPRGSGEKLFFGSGTQLSVL.

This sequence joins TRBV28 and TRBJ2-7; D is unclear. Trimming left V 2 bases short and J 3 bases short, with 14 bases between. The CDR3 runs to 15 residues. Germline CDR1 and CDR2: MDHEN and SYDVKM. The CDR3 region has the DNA TGTGCCAGCAGTTTAGGGCAGACCCCCCACTACGAGCAGTACTTC. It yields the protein CASSLGQTPHYEQYF.

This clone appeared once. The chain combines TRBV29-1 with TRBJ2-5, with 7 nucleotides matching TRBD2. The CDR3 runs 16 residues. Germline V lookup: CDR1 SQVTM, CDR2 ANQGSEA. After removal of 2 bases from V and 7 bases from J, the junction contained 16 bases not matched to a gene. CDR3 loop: CSVEIPGLPGLRTQYF. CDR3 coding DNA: TGCAGCGTTGAAATACCGGGACTACCAGGCTTGAGGACCCAGTACTTC.

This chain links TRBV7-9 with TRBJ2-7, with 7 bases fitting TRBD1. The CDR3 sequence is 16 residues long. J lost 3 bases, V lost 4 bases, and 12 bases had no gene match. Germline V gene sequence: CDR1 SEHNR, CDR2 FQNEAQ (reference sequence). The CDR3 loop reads CASSSSSGTALYEQYF. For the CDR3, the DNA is TGTGCCAGCAGCTCTAGCTCCGGGACAGCCCTCTACGAGCAGTACTTC. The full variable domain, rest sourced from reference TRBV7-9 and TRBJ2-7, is DTGVSQNPRHKITKRGQNVTFRCDPISEHNRLYWYRQTLGQGPEFLTYFQNEAQLEKSRLLSDRFSAERPKGSFSTLEIQRTEQGDSAMYLCASSSSSGTALYEQYFGPGTRLTVT.

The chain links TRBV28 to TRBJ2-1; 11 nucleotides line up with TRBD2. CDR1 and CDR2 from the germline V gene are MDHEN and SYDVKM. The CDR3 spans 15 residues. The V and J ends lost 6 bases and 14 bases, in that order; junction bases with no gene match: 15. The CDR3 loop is CASRGGGLADREEFF. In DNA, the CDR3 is TGTGCCAGCAGGGGCGGGGGACTAGCGGACCGCGAGGAGTTCTTC.

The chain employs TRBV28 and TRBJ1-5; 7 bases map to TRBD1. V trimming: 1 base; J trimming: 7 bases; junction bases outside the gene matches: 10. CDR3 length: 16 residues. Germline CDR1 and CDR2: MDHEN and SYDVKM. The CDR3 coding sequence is TGTGCCAGCAGTTTATCGGGCGGGACAGCCTCACAGCCCCAGCATTTT. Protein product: CASSLSGGTASQPQHF.